This paragraph covers one T cell receptor (beta chain) sequence. Antigen specificity is unknown. The data belong to a study of PD-L1 blockade in urothelial cancer. TCRdb keeps only in-frame clones here, not all; method: immunoSEQ multiplex PCR. The sample records some 40,000 clones, over 75% being singletons. Study conclusions and caveats: Sub-median blood TCR clonality before treatment predicted longer survival.

The TCR comes from a man aged 60 to 75 with urothelial cancer. The sequenced sample was PBMCs, obtained around atezolizumab (anti-PD-L1) treatment.

The CDR3 region is CASSPQLGRGYTF. In DNA, the CDR3 is TGTGCCAGCAGCCCACAACTAGGACGTGGCTACACCTTC. The chain combines TRBV11-1 with TRBJ1-2; D not certain. The V gene's germline CDR1 is SGHAT and CDR2 FQDESV (reference sequence). V was clipped by 5 bases and J by 7 bases, with 14 bases between them. CDR3 length: 13 residues.